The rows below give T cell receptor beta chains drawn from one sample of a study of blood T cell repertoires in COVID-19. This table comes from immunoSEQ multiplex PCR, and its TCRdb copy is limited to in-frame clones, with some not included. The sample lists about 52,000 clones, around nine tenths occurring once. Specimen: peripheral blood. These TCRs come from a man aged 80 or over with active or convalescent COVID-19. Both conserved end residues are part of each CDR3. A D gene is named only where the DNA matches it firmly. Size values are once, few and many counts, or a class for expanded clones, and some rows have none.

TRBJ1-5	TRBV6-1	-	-	TGTGCCAGCAGTGAGCGGAGGGTAAATAATCAGCCCCAGCATTTT	CASSERRVNNQPQHF
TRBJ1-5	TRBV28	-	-	TGTGCCAGCAGGTGGTCGGGGCAGGACAGTCATAATAGCAATCAGCCCCAGCATTTT	CASRWSGQDSHNSNQPQHF
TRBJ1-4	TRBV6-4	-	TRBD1	TGTGCCAGCAGAAAACAGGGGGAGACGAATGAAAAACTGTTTTTT	CASRKQGETNEKLFF
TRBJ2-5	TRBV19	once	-	TGTGCCAGTAGTATACGGCCTGGAGCGGAGACCCAGTACTTC	CASSIRPGAETQYF
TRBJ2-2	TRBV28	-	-	TGTGCCAGCAGGCGCTTACAGGGAGCCCTCACCGGGGAGCTGTTTTTT	CASRRLQGALTGELFF
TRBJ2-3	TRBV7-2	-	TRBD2	TGTGCCAGCAGCCCCCCTCGGGGGACTAGCGGGACGGATACGCAGTATTTT	CASSPPRGTSGTDTQYF
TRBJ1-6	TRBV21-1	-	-	TGTGCCAGCGGAGCAGAACCCCGGCAAAATTCACCCCTCCACTTT	CASGAEPRQNSPLHF
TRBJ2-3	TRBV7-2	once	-	TGTGCCAGCAGCCTCCTAGGCGGACTTAGCACAGATACGCAGTATTTT	CASSLLGGLSTDTQYF
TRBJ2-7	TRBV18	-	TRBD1	TGTGCCAGCTCAGGGGACAGGGAGGGCTACGAGCAGTACTTC	CASSGDREGYEQYF
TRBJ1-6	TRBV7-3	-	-	TGTGCCAGCAGCGTATCCTATAATTCACCCCTCCACTTT	CASSVSYNSPLHF
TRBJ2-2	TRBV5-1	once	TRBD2	TGCGCCAGCAGCGTGACTAGCGGGGGGAGATTTCCCGGGGAGCTGTTTTTT	CASSVTSGGRFPGELFF
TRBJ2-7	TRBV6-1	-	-	TGTGCCAGCAGTGAAGAGGGACACCTGGCCCAGTACTTC	CASSEEGHLAQYF
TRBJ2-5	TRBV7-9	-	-	TGTGCCAGCAGCTTAGGGAGCCTCGAGACCCAGTACTTC	CASSLGSLETQYF
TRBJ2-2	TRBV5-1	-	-	TGCGCCAGCAGCTTGGAAGGGGTAGACACCGGGGAGCTGTTTTTT	CASSLEGVDTGELFF
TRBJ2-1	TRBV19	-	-	TGTGCCAGTAGTATAGAAGGTCGCAGGTCCAATGAGCAGTTCTTC	CASSIEGRRSNEQFF
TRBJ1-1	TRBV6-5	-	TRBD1	TGTGCCAGCAGGGAGACAGGGTTCACTGAAGCTTTCTTT	CASRETGFTEAFF
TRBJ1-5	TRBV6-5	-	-	TGTGCCAGCGTCCGAGGACAGCGATTTGATCAGCCCCAGCATTTT	CASVRGQRFDQPQHF
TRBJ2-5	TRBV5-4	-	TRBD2	TGTGCCACGAGGGAAGCGGGGGCCCAAGAGACCCAGTACTTC	CATREAGAQETQYF
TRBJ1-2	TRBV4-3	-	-	TGCGCCAGCAGCCAAGACTCAGGACAAGGCTATGGCTACACCTTC	CASSQDSGQGYGYTF
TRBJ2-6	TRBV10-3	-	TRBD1	TGTGCCATCAGTGAGCCCTACGGACAGGGCGTTTACGGGGCCAACGTCCTGACTTTC	CAISEPYGQGVYGANVLTF
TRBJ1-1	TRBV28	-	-	TGTGCCAGCAGTTCCCTAAATCCTCCGCGAGCTTTCTTT	CASSSLNPPRAFF
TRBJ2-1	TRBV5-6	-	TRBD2	TGTGCCAGCAGCTTGAGACTAGCGGGTGGCAATGAGCAGTTCTTC	CASSLRLAGGNEQFF
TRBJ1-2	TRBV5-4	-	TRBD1	TGTGCCAGCAGCCCCGCGGGACAGACTTACTATGGCTACACCTTC	CASSPAGQTYYGYTF
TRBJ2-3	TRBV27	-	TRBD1	TGTGCCAGCTCCGACCGGGACAGATCCACAGATACGCAGTATTTT	CASSDRDRSTDTQYF
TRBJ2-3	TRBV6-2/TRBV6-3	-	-	TGTGCCAGCAGTTACTCTCCTGCGGGCCTCACAGATACGCAGTATTTT	CASSYSPAGLTDTQYF
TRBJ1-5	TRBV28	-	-	TGTGCCACCAGCGTCTCAGCGACTCAGCCCCAGCATTTT	CATSVSATQPQHF
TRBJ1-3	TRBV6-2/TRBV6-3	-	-	TGTGCCAGCAGTTACGCCGGGGGTCGCGGAAACACCATATATTTT	CASSYAGGRGNTIYF
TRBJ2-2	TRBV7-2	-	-	TGTGCCAGCAGCTTAGTTAAGAACACCGGGGAGCTGTTTTTT	CASSLVKNTGELFF
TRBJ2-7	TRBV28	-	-	TGTGCCAGCAGTCCCCCTGGGAGCCAGTCTAGGGCTTACTTC	CASSPPGSQSRAYF
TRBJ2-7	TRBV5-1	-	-	TGCGCCAGCAGCTCCCGGGACAAAATCGAGCAGTACTTC	CASSSRDKIEQYF
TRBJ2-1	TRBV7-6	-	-	TGTGCCAGCGGCGGGACTCAGAAGTTCTTC	CASGGTQKFF
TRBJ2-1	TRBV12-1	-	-	TGTGCCAGCAGCACGAGCAGGGACAATGAGCAGTTCTTC	CASSTSRDNEQFF
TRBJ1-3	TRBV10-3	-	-	TGTGCCTCTAATCAGGGGACTGGAAACACCATATATTTT	CASNQGTGNTIYF
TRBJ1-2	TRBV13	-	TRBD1	TGTGCCAGCAGCTTATATGCGGGACAGTCTTATGGCTACACCTTC	CASSLYAGQSYGYTF
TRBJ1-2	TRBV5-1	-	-	TGCGCCAGCAGCCCACCGACAGCGAGCGGCTACACCTTC	CASSPPTASGYTF
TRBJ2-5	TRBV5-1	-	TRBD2	TGCGCCAGCAGCAACGAGCGCGGACTAGCGGGACCAGGGGAGACCCAGTACTTC	CASSNERGLAGPGETQYF
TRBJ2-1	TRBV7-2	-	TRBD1	TGTGCCAGCAGCTTAGTAGGGACAGGGGGGGGTAATGAGCAGTTCTTC	CASSLVGTGGGNEQFF
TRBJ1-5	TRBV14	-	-	TGTGCCAGCAGCCAAGGGCTGGGGGCGCCTCAGCCCCAGCATTTT	CASSQGLGAPQPQHF
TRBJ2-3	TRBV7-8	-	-	TGTGCCAGCAGCCGAGACAATGTGGATACGCAGTATTTT	CASSRDNVDTQYF
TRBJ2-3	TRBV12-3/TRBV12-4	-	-	TGTGCCAGCAGTCTACCTCATTCCGATACGCAGTATTTT	CASSLPHSDTQYF
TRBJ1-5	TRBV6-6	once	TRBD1	TGTGCCAGCACCCATCAGACAGGGGCTAGAAATCAGCCCCAGCATTTT	CASTHQTGARNQPQHF
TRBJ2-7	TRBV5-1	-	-	TGCGCCAGCAGCTGGGGGGATGTCTACGAGCAGTACTTC	CASSWGDVYEQYF
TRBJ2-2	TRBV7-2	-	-	TGTGCCAGCAGTACAGGGAACACCGGGGAGCTGTTTTTT	CASSTGNTGELFF
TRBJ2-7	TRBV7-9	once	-	TGTGCCAGCAGCTCCCGAAGAGGCTCCTCTCGTGGCTCCTACGAGCAGTACTTC	CASSSRRGSSRGSYEQYF
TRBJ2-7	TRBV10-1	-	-	TGCGCCAGCCCACCCGGGACATCGCCTCGAGATTACTTC	CASPPGTSPRDYF
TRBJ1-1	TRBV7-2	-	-	TGTGCCAGCAGCTTAGCGGGGGGGACCACTGAAGCTTTCTTT	CASSLAGGTTEAFF
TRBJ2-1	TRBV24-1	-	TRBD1	TGTGCCACCAGTCTTCGGGACAGGGGTAATGAGCAGTTCTTC	CATSLRDRGNEQFF
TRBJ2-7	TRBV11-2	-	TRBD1	TGTGCCAGCAGCTTAGCGGGACAGGACTCCTACGAGCAGTACTTC	CASSLAGQDSYEQYF
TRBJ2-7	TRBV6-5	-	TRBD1	TGTGCCAGCAGTTACGACAGGGAAACCTACGAGCAGTACTTC	CASSYDRETYEQYF
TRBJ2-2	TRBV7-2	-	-	TGTGCCAGCAGGTCTTCACTGAACACCGGGGAGCTGTTTTTT	CASRSSLNTGELFF
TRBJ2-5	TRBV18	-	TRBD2	TGTGCCAGCTCACCGGTTGGGGGGGTTCAAGAGACCCAGTACTTC	CASSPVGGVQETQYF
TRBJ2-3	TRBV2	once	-	TGTGCCAGCAGATCTAGCACAGATACGCAGTATTTT	CASRSSTDTQYF
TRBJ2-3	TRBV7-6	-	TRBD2	TGTGCCAGCAGCTACGAATCGGGACTAACCACAGATACGCAGTATTTT	CASSYESGLTTDTQYF
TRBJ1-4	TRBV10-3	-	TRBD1	TGTGCCATCAGTGCTGGGACAGGGGGCTTAGGAGGGACGGAAAAACTGTTTTTT	CAISAGTGGLGGTEKLFF